This T cell receptor beta chain was sequenced during a study of OX40 agonist ivuxolimab in advanced cancers. CDR3 length equals 12 residues. Trimming stripped 9 bases from V and 4 bases from J, with 10 bases between. Germline V gives CDR1 MRHNA, CDR2 SNTAGT. Sequencing was performed with immunoSEQ multiplex PCR; in TCRdb, only in-frame clones are kept and a portion is missing. The table shows just under 85,000 clones, with roughly 83% occurring only once. V gene TRBV6-4 combines with J gene TRBJ2-1, with TRBD1 as a possible D gene (5 bases). The receptor comes from an adult with an advanced solid tumor such as melanoma, head and neck, liver or kidney cancer. The sample here was CD4+ or CD8+ T cells sorted from blood, taken in a trial of the OX40 agonist ivuxolimab. CDR3 sequence: CARMDKYNEQFF. The CDR3 DNA reads as TGTGCCAGGATGGACAAATACAATGAGCAGTTCTTC.